This TCR beta chain came from a study of neoadjuvant anti-PD-1 for oral cavity cancer. Study context: Around day 43, patients without progression received a fourth nivolumab dose before surgery. Study-wide results and caveats: TCR analyses covered only a few patients per response group. After neoadjuvant nivolumab, PBMC T cell clonality was significantly higher in non-responders than responders.

As to this clone: Its specificity is unknown.

Cohort: HPV-negative, locally advanced oral cavity squamous cell carcinoma patients. Sequencing was performed with immunoSEQ multiplex PCR; in TCRdb, only in-frame clones are kept and a portion is missing. The data contain 11,000 to 15,000 clones, approximately 70% of them singletons. Germline V lookup: CDR1 MNHEY, CDR2 SMNVEV (reference sequence). V gave up 0 bases and J gave up 5 bases, with 13 bases separating them. This CDR3 is built from 15 residues. Sequencing was performed on PBMCs, taken before nivolumab (anti-PD-1) treatment. The J gene is TRBJ1-1, the V gene TRBV27; TRBD1 might be the D (5 bases). This TCR was recovered from a person between 40 and 80 years old with oral cavity squamous cell carcinoma. CDR3 region: CASSLSGSEGTEAFF. Written as DNA, the CDR3 is TGTGCCAGCAGTTTATCTGGCAGCGAGGGGACTGAAGCTTTCTTT.